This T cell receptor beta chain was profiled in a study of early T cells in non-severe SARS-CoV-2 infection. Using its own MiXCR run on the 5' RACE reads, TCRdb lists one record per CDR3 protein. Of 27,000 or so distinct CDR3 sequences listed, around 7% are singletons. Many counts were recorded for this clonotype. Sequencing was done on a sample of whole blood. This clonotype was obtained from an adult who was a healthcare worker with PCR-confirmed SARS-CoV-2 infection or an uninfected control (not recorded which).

The CDR3 protein is CASSHMGYGYTF. CDR3 bases: TGTGCCAGCAGCCATATGGGCTATGGCTACACCTTC. The genes are TRBV14 and TRBJ1-2; no reliable D call. The V and J ends lost 3 bases and 4 bases respectively, with 6 bases between them. The germline CDR1 and CDR2 sequences are SGHDN and FVKESK. This CDR3 contains 12 residues.